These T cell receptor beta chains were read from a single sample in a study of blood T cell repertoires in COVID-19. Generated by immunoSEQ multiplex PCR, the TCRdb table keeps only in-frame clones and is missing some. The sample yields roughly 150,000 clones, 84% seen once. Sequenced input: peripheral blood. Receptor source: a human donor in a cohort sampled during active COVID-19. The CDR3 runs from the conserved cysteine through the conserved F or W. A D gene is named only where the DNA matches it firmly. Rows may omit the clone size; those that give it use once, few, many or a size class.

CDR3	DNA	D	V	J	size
CASSNPGQGAGETQYF	TGTGCCAGTAGTAATCCGGGACAGGGGGCCGGGGAGACCCAGTACTTC	TRBD1	TRBV19	TRBJ2-5	.
CASSVTGKDGYTF	TGTGCCAGCAGCGTGACAGGGAAGGATGGCTACACCTTC	TRBD1	TRBV11-2	TRBJ1-2	few
CASSLGVSGDQETQYF	TGTGCCAGCAGCTTGGGGGTTAGCGGGGATCAAGAGACCCAGTACTTC	TRBD2	TRBV5-4	TRBJ2-5	.
CASSATRVRGTEAFF	TGTGCCAGCAGCGCGACCAGGGTTCGAGGCACTGAAGCTTTCTTT	.	TRBV27	TRBJ1-1	once
CASSLQLEQFF	TGTGCCAGCAGCCTTCAACTTGAGCAGTTCTTC	.	TRBV5-4	TRBJ2-1	.
CASRKQRNTEAFF	TGTGCCAGCAGGAAACAACGAAACACTGAAGCTTTCTTT	.	TRBV27	TRBJ1-1	.
CASTKGTEGGELFF	TGCGCCAGCACCAAGGGGACAGAAGGCGGGGAGCTGTTTTTT	TRBD1	TRBV5-1	TRBJ2-2	once
CASSFPTSRETQYF	TGTGCCAGCAGTTTCCCGACTAGCAGGGAGACCCAGTACTTC	TRBD2	TRBV6-2/TRBV6-3	TRBJ2-5	.
CASRSSLLGRDQPQHF	TGTGCCAGTAGGTCCTCTTTATTGGGGAGGGATCAGCCCCAGCATTTT	.	TRBV19	TRBJ1-5	.
CASSQRSGTSVEETQYF	TGTGCCAGCAGCCAACGCTCCGGGACTAGCGTTGAAGAGACCCAGTACTTC	TRBD2	TRBV3-1/TRBV3-2	TRBJ2-5	.
CSVDDTSDGYTF	TGCAGCGTTGACGACACCTCGGATGGCTACACCTTC	.	TRBV29-1	TRBJ1-2	.
CSVLLTFGYTF	TGCAGCGTCCTACTAACTTTTGGCTACACCTTC	.	TRBV29-1	TRBJ1-2	.
CASSLGAYSLRAFF	TGTGCCAGCAGCTTAGGGGCTTACTCGTTGCGAGCTTTCTTT	.	TRBV7-2	TRBJ1-1	.
CASKPQGANSPLHF	TGTGCCAGCAAGCCCCAGGGGGCCAATTCACCCCTCCACTTT	TRBD1	TRBV27	TRBJ1-6	.
CASSPGLAGVVAGELFF	TGTGCCAGCAGCCCGGGACTAGCGGGAGTGGTGGCCGGGGAGCTGTTTTTT	TRBD2	TRBV7-7	TRBJ2-2	.
CASSLTQREEDTQYF	TGTGCCAGCAGCTTAACCCAGCGGGAGGAAGATACGCAGTATTTT	TRBD2	TRBV5-4	TRBJ2-3	.
CASSYSRGQRGGYTF	TGTGCCAGCAGTTACTCGAGAGGACAGCGGGGTGGCTACACCTTC	.	TRBV6-5	TRBJ1-2	.
CASSLHPGGTGELFF	TGTGCCAGCAGCTTACACCCAGGGGGCACCGGGGAGCTGTTTTTT	TRBD1	TRBV7-3	TRBJ2-2	.
CSVVRSGRTYEQYF	TGCAGCGTTGTACGGTCAGGGAGGACATACGAGCAGTACTTC	.	TRBV29-1	TRBJ2-7	.
CASSLGSLGNTIYF	TGTGCCAGCAGCCTCGGGAGCCTTGGAAACACCATATATTTT	.	TRBV6-5	TRBJ1-3	.
CATSDLVAGAGRNEQFF	TGTGCCACCAGTGATTTGGTAGCGGGAGCCGGCAGGAATGAGCAGTTCTTC	TRBD2	TRBV24-1	TRBJ2-1	.
CASSLTGVPYGYTF	TGTGCCAGCAGCTTAACAGGGGTGCCCTATGGCTACACCTTC	TRBD1	TRBV7-2	TRBJ1-2	few
CASSSGLAGGAQETQYF	TGTGCCAGCAGCTCCGGACTAGCGGGGGGAGCGCAAGAGACCCAGTACTTC	TRBD2	TRBV7-9	TRBJ2-5	.
CASSLAGRNEQFF	TGTGCCAGCAGTTTAGCCGGGAGGAATGAGCAGTTCTTC	TRBD2	TRBV12-3/TRBV12-4	TRBJ2-1	.
CASSLEGQHNNSPLHF	TGCGCCAGCAGCTTGGAGGGGCAGCACAATAATTCACCCCTCCACTTT	.	TRBV5-1	TRBJ1-6	.